The 15 T cell receptor beta chains presented below share a single source sample, sequenced in a study of T cells in Graves' hyperthyroidism and ophthalmopathy. RNA transcripts served as the template for amplifying TCR beta CDR3 regions. With the HTBI primer set, the TCR CDR3 went through a first round of RT-PCR. From the multiplex PCR reads, TCRdb called clonotypes with MiXCR, one entry per CDR3 protein. The sample lists roughly 710,000 distinct CDR3 sequences, over 35% seen once, with roughly 31% in the top ten. The specimen was blood. The receptors come from a woman aged 35 to 49 with Graves' hyperthyroidism.

On this clonotype: This may arise from a read error, as a much more abundant clone is one base away. The gene calls are TRBV10-3 and TRBJ2-7; 13 bases map to TRBD2. The CDR3 sequence is 15 residues long. Germline-derived CDR1 and CDR2 are ENHRY and SYGVKD. CDR3 sequence (DNA): TGTGCCATCAGTGGCGGGACTAGCGGGGAATACGAGCAGCACTTC. Translated, it gives CAISGGTSGEYEQHF.

This clonotype turned up a few times. The chain couples TRBV28 to TRBJ1-2; unclear D gene. CDR1 is MDHEN and CDR2 is SYDVKM in the germline V gene. V shed 8 bases and J shed 8 bases, with 12 bases lying between them. The CDR3 is made up of 11 amino acids. The CDR3 DNA reads as TGTGCCAGCGGCAAGTGGCGGGGCTACACCTTC. Amino acid sequence: CASGKWRGYTF.

Ten or more counts support this clonotype. In DNA, the CDR3 is TGTGCCAGCAGCTTAGTTTGGCGGGAGACCCAGTACTTC. As protein: CASSLVWRETQYF. V is TRBV7-2 and J is TRBJ2-5; D remains ambiguous. CDR1 is SGHTA, CDR2 FQGNSA, per germline. CDR3 length: 13 residues. Trimming cost V 1 base and J 5 bases, with 8 bases left between them.

This clonotype was seen a few times. The chain links TRBV4-1 to TRBJ2-7, with D hard to call. CDR3 length equals 16 residues. V was trimmed by 3 bases and J by 4 bases, leaving 19 bases between them. Germline CDR1 MGHRA, CDR2 YSYEKL. CDR3: CASSQIDGLGAYEQYF. As DNA, the CDR3 is TGCGCCAGCAGCCAGATCGATGGGTTGGGTGCTTACGAGCAGTACTTC.

At least ten counts were recorded for this clonotype. V usage is TRBV12-3 or TRBV12-4 and J usage is TRBJ1-6, with D hard to call. This CDR3 is built from 14 residues. V was clipped by 5 bases and J by 6 bases, with 11 bases between them. The CDR3 spells CASSPRSLNSPLHF. In DNA form, the CDR3 reads TGTGCCAGCAGTCCACGGAGCCTTAATTCACCCCTCCACTTT.

The CDR3 spells CAIQGATGANVLTF. DNA for the CDR3: TGTGCCATCCAGGGGGCAACTGGGGCCAACGTCCTGACTTTC. This chain links TRBV10-3 with TRBJ2-6, with 8 bases aligning to TRBD1. CDR1 is ENHRY, CDR2 SYGVKD, per germline. The CDR3 is made up of 14 amino acids. The J segment lost 2 bases and the V segment lost 8 bases, leaving 2 bases of the junction unmatched.

This clonotype has ten or more counts. The rearrangement links TRBV5-1 to TRBJ2-5, with a weak D call TRBD2 (6 bases). The CDR3 totals 15 residues. Trimming took off 1 base at V and 5 bases at J, with 15 bases between the two ends. Germline values: CDR1 SGHRS, CDR2 YFSETQ. This chain's CDR3 is CASSLNQRGGETQYF. For the CDR3, the DNA is TGCGCCAGCAGCTTGAATCAAAGGGGAGGCGAGACCCAGTACTTC.

At least ten counts were recorded for this clonotype. The gene calls are TRBV7-9 and TRBJ2-2; TRBD2 matches 9 bases. CDR1 and CDR2 from the germline V gene are SEHNR and FQNEAQ (reference sequence). The CDR3 spans 17 residues. J gave up 2 bases and V 5 bases, and 9 bases lay outside the gene matches. CDR3 sequence reads: CASSPLTSGSNTGELFF. CDR3 bases: TGTGCCAGCAGCCCGTTGACTAGCGGAAGCAACACCGGGGAGCTGTTTTTT.

In this sample, this clonotype turned up a few times. The chain uses TRBV6-8 and TRBJ2-7; D not certain. The CDR3 is 16 residues long. V dropped 0 bases and J dropped 1 base, with 13 bases sitting between them. In germline, CDR1 is MNHGY, CDR2 SAAAGT. CDR3 amino acids: CASSYSYRSLSYEQYF. As DNA, the CDR3 is TGTGCCAGCAGTTACTCGTACCGCAGCCTTTCCTACGAGCAGTACTTC.

This clonotype was seen a few times. Since a much larger clone is just one base distant, this may be a read error. The chain employs TRBV10-1 and TRBJ2-7; 13 bases are shared with TRBD2. The CDR3 consists of 15 residues. Looked up from germline, CDR1 is WNHNN and CDR2 is SYGVQD (reference sequence). CDR3 in amino acids: CASSDGLAGVYEQCF. CDR3 nucleotides: TGCGCCAGCAGTGACGGACTAGCGGGAGTCTACGAGCAGTGCTTC.

This clonotype was counted ten times or more. The chain combines TRBV9 with TRBJ2-5; a possible D gene is TRBD1 (6 bases). V was cut by 0 bases and J by 0 bases, with 9 bases left in between. Germline assignment: CDR1 SGDLS and CDR2 YYNGEE. The CDR3 consists of 15 residues. CDR3 loop: CASSVVGGHQETQYF. CDR3 nucleotides: TGTGCCAGCAGCGTAGTTGGGGGCCACCAAGAGACCCAGTACTTC.

In DNA form, the CDR3 reads TGTGCCAGCTCACCCGCCTCCGGGGTAGCCTACGAGCAGTACTTC. Translated, it gives CASSPASGVAYEQYF. The chain couples TRBV7-2 to TRBJ2-7; D possibly corresponds to TRBD2 (5 bases). The V gene's germline CDR1 is SGHTA and CDR2 FQGNSA. The CDR3 runs 15 residues. The ends were cut back, 8 bases at V and 2 bases at J, with 19 bases in the middle.

This clonotype was found many times. V is TRBV2 and J is TRBJ1-5; 7 bases are a match to TRBD1. V was clipped by 1 base and J by 9 bases; unmatched bases: 0. Germline CDR1 reads SNHLY; CDR2 reads FYNNEI. CDR3 length: 12 residues. This CDR3 reads CASSEEGAPQHF. CDR3 sequence (DNA): TGTGCCAGCAGTGAAGAGGGGGCGCCCCAGCATTTT.

About this clonotype itself: With a much larger clone just one base away, this may be a read error. DNA for the CDR3: TGTGCCATCAGTCACGAGGGGTATCACGGCTACACCTTC. Its protein product is CAISHEGYHGYTF. This sequence joins TRBV10-3 and TRBJ1-2, with a tentative D call TRBD1 (5 bases). Germline values: CDR1 ENHRY, CDR2 SYGVKD. CDR3 size: 13 residues. Deletions cut 5 bases from V and 8 bases from J, with 15 bases between.

V gene TRBV2 combines with J gene TRBJ1-5; D is unclear. V was clipped by 5 bases and J by 2 bases, with 13 bases between them. The CDR3 sequence is 15 residues long. The germline CDR1 and CDR2 sequences are SNHLY and FYNNEI. The CDR3 spells CASSLYLGGNQPQHF. CDR3 DNA sequence: TGTGCCAGCAGTTTGTACCTGGGCGGCAATCAGCCCCAGCATTTT.